This T cell receptor (beta chain) was recorded in a study of shared clonotypes between healthy human individuals. General study results and limits: Donor clonotype sharing was expected to depend on sequencing depth. Shared clonotypes across all four donors exceeded non-shared ones in generation probability. Represented diversity, genetic and exposure-history alike, was limited by few donors.

Sorted-subset replicate PCR reactions were performed with about 200 ng DNA, corresponding to roughly 30,000 T cell genomes. Libraries were prepared by immunoSEQ multiplex PCR; TCRdb keeps only in-frame clonotypes and omits some of them. Altogether some 2.3 million clones are present, over 90% being singletons, with the ten largest covering around 0.4%. This clone was seen once. The antigen is unknown. Germline V CDR1 and CDR2: MDHEN, SYDVKM. V was shortened by 10 bases and J by 0 bases, with 13 bases between the two germline ends. CDR3 length: 14 amino acids. Sequences were obtained from naive CD4+ T cells from PBMCs. Subset reported: CD45RA+ positively selected. This sequence originates from a man aged 18 to 35 in good health. Some clones in this sample may be carry-over from other donors' samples. The chain couples TRBV28 to TRBJ2-1; no clear D. The CDR3 protein is CATFAVFSYNEQFF. CDR3 DNA sequence: TGTGCCACCTTTGCGGTCTTCTCCTACAATGAGCAGTTCTTC.